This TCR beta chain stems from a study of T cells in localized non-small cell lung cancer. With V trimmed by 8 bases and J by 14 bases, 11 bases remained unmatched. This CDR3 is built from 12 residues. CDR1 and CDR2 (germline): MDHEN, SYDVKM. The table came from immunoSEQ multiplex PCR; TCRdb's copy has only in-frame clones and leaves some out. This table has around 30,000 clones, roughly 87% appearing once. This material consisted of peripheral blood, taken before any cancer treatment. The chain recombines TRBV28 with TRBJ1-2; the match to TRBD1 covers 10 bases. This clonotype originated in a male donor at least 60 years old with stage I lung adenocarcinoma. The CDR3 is CASQRQGARVTF. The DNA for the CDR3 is TGTGCCAGCCAGAGACAGGGGGCGCGAGTTACCTTC.